The T cell receptor (beta chain) under discussion was sequenced for a study of T cell repertoires in cytomegalovirus infection. In the study overall: A matching HLA type, together with CMV infection, was signaled by public TCR beta signatures.

The study's findings and limits: Identification of carriers of CMV plus the relevant HLA was achieved through cumulative public TCR beta family frequency.

This clonotype was seen more than once but under ten times. As yet, its antigen is unknown. TCRdb re-called the reads through MiXCR, storing one row per CDR3 protein. The table lists 150,000 to 200,000 distinct CDR3 sequences, 13% to 15% of them singletons. The CDR3 is 15 residues long. The germline V gene has CDR1 KGHSH and CDR2 LQKENI. The V gene lost 3 bases and the J gene lost 2 bases, with 11 bases spanning the gap. This receptor was obtained from a human donor in good health (CMV status not recorded). Some clones in this sample may be carry-over from other donors' samples. Input material: PBMCs. V and J are TRBV18 and TRBJ1-5; D uncertain. In nucleotides, the CDR3 is TGTGCCAGCTCACCTTCCTCGGGAGGCAATCAGCCCCAGCATTTT. Protein product: CASSPSSGGNQPQHF.